Reported below is one T cell receptor (beta chain). These data are taken from a study of T cell clones after liver transplantation. CD3+CD4+ and CD3+CD8+ cells were FACS-sorted from thawed unstimulated PBMCs. The germline V gene encodes CDR1 SGHTA and CDR2 FQGTGA. This CDR3 is 15 amino acids long. Deletions cut 4 bases from V and 4 bases from J, with 14 bases between. TCRdb keeps only in-frame clones here, not all; method: immunoSEQ multiplex PCR. The sample carries 65,000 to 85,000 clones, 84% recorded once. The TCR was taken from a human patient who received a liver transplant. The graft donor may have given rise to some T cells. This sequence joins TRBV7-3 and TRBJ2-1; perhaps TRBD2 as D (7 bases). The specimen comprised CD4+ T cells from blood, sampled 48 months after liver transplant. CDR3 in amino acids: CASSWGGSAYNEQFF. The CDR3 nucleotides are TGTGCCAGCAGCTGGGGGGGCTCGGCTTACAATGAGCAGTTCTTC.